A single sample gave rise to the 15 T cell receptor beta chains below, sequenced in a study of T-cell memory formation after mild COVID-19. TCRdb recomputed calls from the 5' RACE reads with MiXCR, one row per CDR3 protein. This table has 450,000 or so distinct CDR3 sequences, around 19% appearing once. Sequences were obtained from PBMCs or a T cell subset sorted from them (not recorded which). The receptors stem from an adult woman who had mild COVID-19 (a few samples of this study predate the infection). Cell type and time point are not known.

The CDR3 here is CAISEWQRSYNEQFF. The CDR3 bases are TGTGCCATCAGTGAGTGGCAACGCTCCTACAATGAGCAGTTCTTC. V is TRBV10-3 and J is TRBJ2-1; D unresolved. The CDR3 extends over 15 amino acids. Germline lookup yields CDR1 ENHRY and CDR2 SYGVKD. Trimming removed 1 base from V and 0 bases from J, with 7 bases in between.

This clonotype was seen only a few times. The chain recombines TRBV7-3 with TRBJ2-2, with 7 nucleotides matching TRBD2. CDR1 is SGHTA, CDR2 FQGTGA, per germline. The J segment lost 7 bases and the V segment lost 4 bases, leaving 9 bases of the junction unmatched. This CDR3 is 15 amino acids long. DNA for the CDR3: TGTGCCAGCAGCTCCCGGGACGGGGGGATCGGGGAGCTGTTTTTT. Encoded protein: CASSSRDGGIGELFF.

This chain connects TRBV3-1 to TRBJ2-7, with D possibly matching TRBD2 (5 bases). Germline values: CDR1 LGHDT, CDR2 YNNKEL (reference sequence). This CDR3 is 15 amino acids long. Deletions cut 0 bases from V and 3 bases from J, with 12 bases between. Written as DNA, the CDR3 is TGTGCCAGCAGCCAAGATCCCCTAGCTGTCTACGAGCAGTACTTC. Its protein product is CASSQDPLAVYEQYF.

The CDR3 DNA sequence: TGCAGCGTTGACACGGGGACAGGGGTTGGCGGCTACACCTTC. This codes for CSVDTGTGVGGYTF. The J gene is TRBJ1-2, the V gene TRBV29-1; 10 bases map to TRBD1. CDR3 length: 14 amino acids. Germline V gene sequence: CDR1 SQVTM, CDR2 ANQGSEA. The V and J ends lost 3 bases and 8 bases, in that order; junction bases with no gene match: 9.

This clonotype was found a few times. CDR3 coding DNA: TGCAGCGTTGAAACCAGCGCCGGCATTCAGTACTTC. Translating it yields CSVETSAGIQYF. The V call is TRBV29-1, the J call TRBJ2-4; D is undetermined. CDR3 length: 12 residues. CDR1 is SQVTM and CDR2 is ANQGSEA in the germline V gene. The V gene lost 2 bases and the J gene lost 9 bases, with 11 bases spanning the gap. The full variable domain, in which reference TRBV29-1 and TRBJ2-4 provide the parts outside the CDR3, is SAVISQKPSRDICQRGTSLTIQCQVDSQVTMMFWYRQQPGQSLTLIATANQGSEATYESGFVIDKFPISRPNLTFSTLTVSNMSPEDSSIYLCSVETSAGIQYFGAGTRLSVL.

This clonotype has just a few counts. The chain employs TRBV7-3 and TRBJ2-5, with TRBD1 identical over 10 bases. Germline lookup yields CDR1 SGHTA and CDR2 FQGTGA. Trimming cost V 4 bases and J 5 bases; bases outside gene matches: 7. The CDR3 loop spans 15 amino acids. The CDR3 DNA sequence: TGTGCCAGCAGCTCTGGGGACAGGGGACTGGAGACCCAGTACTTC. Protein: CASSSGDRGLETQYF.

This clonotype has more than one count but fewer than ten. This chain links TRBV15 with TRBJ1-1; D is unclear. CDR3 length: 13 residues. Germline loops: CDR1 LNHNV, CDR2 YYDKDF (reference sequence). V was trimmed by 0 bases and J by 4 bases, leaving 6 bases between them. The CDR3 is CATSRDRGTEAFF. The CDR3 bases are TGTGCCACCAGCAGAGACCGAGGCACTGAAGCTTTCTTT.

This clonotype was seen a few times. The J gene is TRBJ2-7, the V gene TRBV7-2, with unresolved D. The V gene lost 1 base and the J gene lost 2 bases, with 9 bases spanning the gap. CDR3 length: 14 residues. Germline assignment: CDR1 SGHTA and CDR2 FQGNSA. Written as DNA, the CDR3 is TGTGCCAGCAGCTTAGATCCCGGCGCCTACGAGCAGTACTTC. Amino acids: CASSLDPGAYEQYF.

This clonotype was found once. The genes are TRBV5-1 and TRBJ2-1, with 12 bases matching TRBD1. The V gene end was trimmed by 1 base and the J gene end by 8 bases; junction bases not matched to a gene: 7. Germline V CDR1 and CDR2: SGHRS, YFSETQ. The CDR3 is made up of 16 amino acids. The CDR3 DNA sequence: TGCGCCAGCAGCTTGCCCCTCGGGACAGGGGGCGATGAGCAGTTCTTC. Translated: CASSLPLGTGGDEQFF.

This chain links TRBV18 with TRBJ2-3; D may be TRBD1 (6 bases). CDR1 is KGHSH and CDR2 is LQKENI in the germline V gene. The length of the CDR3 is 13 residues. Trimming took off 6 bases at V and 6 bases at J, with 13 bases between the two ends. The CDR3 protein is CASSQRQADTQYF. The CDR3 nucleotides are TGTGCCAGCTCGCAGAGACAGGCCGATACGCAGTATTTT.

The chain joins TRBV5-6 to TRBJ2-3, with 10 bases aligning to TRBD1. The CDR3 has 18 amino acids. After removal of 3 bases from V and 2 bases from J, the junction contained 12 bases not matched to a gene. The germline gives CDR1 SGHDT, CDR2 YYEEEE. The CDR3 region is CASSSSWTGGNPTDTQYF. CDR3 bases: TGTGCCAGCAGCTCTAGTTGGACAGGGGGAAACCCCACAGATACGCAGTATTTT.

The chain employs TRBV20-1 and TRBJ1-2; 9 nucleotides agree with TRBD1. This CDR3 is 14 amino acids long. The J segment lost 2 bases and the V segment lost 5 bases, leaving 6 bases of the junction unmatched. CDR1 is DFQATT, CDR2 SNEGSKA, per germline (reference sequence). The CDR3 loop reads CSAGGQGPNYGYTF. CDR3 DNA: TGCAGTGCTGGAGGACAGGGGCCCAACTATGGCTACACCTTC.

This clonotype was counted a few times. DNA for the CDR3: TGCGCCAGCAGCCAAGATATGGGACCAAGCACAGATACGCAGTATTTT. Amino acid sequence: CASSQDMGPSTDTQYF. This chain joins TRBV4-1 and TRBJ2-3; D tentatively fits TRBD1 or TRBD2 (5 bases each). CDR1 and CDR2 from the germline V gene are MGHRA and YSYEKL. V lost 0 bases and J lost 0, with 10 bases in between. The CDR3 has 16 residues.

This clonotype was picked up a small number of times. The chain recombines TRBV4-2 with TRBJ2-7; D gene uncertain. This CDR3 has 15 amino acids. Germline-derived CDR1 and CDR2 are LGHNA and YNFKEQ. With 4 bases removed from V and 3 bases from J, the gap between germline ends came to 16 bases. The CDR3 loop reads CASSPSLTDSYEQYF. The CDR3 nucleotides read TGTGCCAGCAGCCCCTCGTTGACCGATAGCTACGAGCAGTACTTC.

The chain is built from TRBV20-1 and TRBJ2-7, with D hard to call. Trimming pared 3 bases from V and 3 bases from J, leaving 15 bases between. The CDR3 sequence is 14 residues long. The germline gives CDR1 DFQATT, CDR2 SNEGSKA (reference sequence). Here the CDR3 reads CSARARTYHYEQYF. As DNA, the CDR3 is TGCAGTGCTAGGGCACGGACCTACCACTACGAGCAGTACTTC.